The T cell receptor (beta chain) described here comes from a study of cytomegalovirus exposure and HLA in healthy donors. Study-level results: TCR beta chains numbering approximately 150 were designated cytomegalovirus-associated.

To note about this clone: Its antigen remains unknown.

The PCR ran on 60 Vbeta and 13 Jbeta primers. The data were produced by immunoSEQ multiplex PCR, yet TCRdb's version contains in-frame clones alone and is incomplete. The table records about 160,000 clones, under 90% of them present only once. Sequenced input: PBMCs. The sequence came from a man aged 18 to 30 in good health and CMV-seronegative.

The CDR3 DNA is TGCGCCAGCCGGGACAGGGACGAAAAACTGTTTTTT. Amino acid sequence: CASRDRDEKLFF. The rearrangement links TRBV10-2 to TRBJ1-4; 9 bases map to TRBD1. J gave up 8 bases and V 8 bases, and 3 bases lay outside the gene matches. CDR3 size: 12 residues. Germline V gene data show CDR1 as WSHSY and CDR2 as SAAADI.